Listed here is a single T cell receptor (beta chain). Its antigen target is currently unknown. From each donor, a roughly 2.5 ml peripheral blood sample was collected into PAXgene tubes and stored at -80 degrees C. Total RNA was isolated from whole blood with the PAXgene blood miRNA kit on an automated QIAcube, without T cell sorting. Peripheral blood from monozygotic twin pairs who were concordant or discordant for inflammatory bowel disease underwent deep TCRalpha and TCRbeta repertoire profiling using unique molecular barcoding. Smoking habits were recorded for all twin pairs, with individuals classified as current, former or never smokers. The receptor library was made with 5' RACE. The input for every TCR library was roughly 3.5 ug of total RNA. For each sample, cDNA was synthesized in eight separate reactions using SMARTScribe reverse transcriptase. During cDNA synthesis, template switching was used to introduce unique molecular identifiers that contained a 6-nucleotide sample barcode. TCRalpha and TCRbeta cDNA was amplified in two nested PCRs of around 15 and 10 cycles, and bead purification was carried out after each PCR. Before amplification, the cDNA was treated with uracil DNA-glycosylase and purified using the QIAquick PCR purification kit. The second PCR added Illumina TruSeq-compatible adapters along with sample-specific barcodes. Library quality and concentration were checked on TapeStation and Qubit, and libraries were pooled at roughly 5.1 ng each. The pooled libraries were sequenced with 2 x 100 bp reads and custom sequencing primers on an Illumina HiSeq2500 single-index Rapid Run. The paper's data handling went like this. UMI-based consensus assembly with MiGEC version 1.2.6 was used to correct PCR and sequencing errors. MiXCR version 2.1.1 handled V(D)J alignment, clonotype assembly and CDR3 extraction. To normalise gene usage, clonotype sharing and MAIT/NKT TCR abundance, the analysis used the top 1000, 10 000 and 20 000 clonotypes per sample. Diversity was computed as the inverse Simpson index with the vegan R package after downsampling to 27 000 UMIs. Paired Mann-Whitney U tests were applied to discordant twin pairs, with Benjamini-Hochberg correction for multiple testing. One entry per CDR3 protein sequence results from the TCRdb reprocessing of the reads, with DNA left out. TCRdb assigned the V and J calls; the authors' analysis was not used. The table kept for this sample lists around 450,000 distinct CDR3 sequences. The ten biggest clones cover 2% to 3% of the sample.

The sample is drawn from a study of monozygotic twins with inflammatory bowel disease (dated by TCRdb to the late 2010s). Study-level background: The full study comprised some 30 monozygotic twin pairs: nine German pairs (four IBD-concordant, five IBD-discordant) and 19 IBD-discordant Danish pairs. The search for disease-associated traits relied mainly on comparing, within discordant pairs, IBD patients with their genetically identical healthy co-twins. Each individual had, on average, about 151 000 unique TCRalpha sequences and 181 000 unique TCRbeta sequences available for analysis.

Beyond this particular receptor, the publication reports: Repertoire similarity did not differ between concordant and discordant twins, possibly due to limited statistical power. Compared with healthy twins, IBD patients had fewer clonotypes in common with other individuals, a difference most pronounced in patients showing signs of disease activity. No single strong signal or clonotype linked to IBD turned up in the results, so the idea that one exists was not supported. IBD patients had lower TCRbeta repertoire diversity, measured by the inverse Simpson index, than their healthy co-twins. Differing immunosuppressive treatments among patients may have added background noise and inter-individual variability to the repertoires. The analysis was unable to tell different T cell subtypes apart.

From its cysteine to its phenylalanine, the CDR3 spans 14 amino acids. No DNA is given. CDR1 SGDLS and CDR2 YYNGEE were looked up in the germline V gene. This receptor chain uses TRBV9 and TRBJ2-2; TCRdb selects TRBD1, and the lack of DNA leaves this call unchecked. The sequencing sample was made of blood. The source is a human donor with ulcerative colitis or Crohn's disease, or a healthy co-twin of an affected twin (not recorded which). The CDR3 protein is CASTGTRDTGELFF.